This TCR beta chain was sequenced in a study of blood T cells in healthy people across ages. This clonotype was observed a handful of times. Germline V CDR1 and CDR2: MNHNS, SASEGT. The CDR3 is 18 residues long. The authors ran a second PCR of roughly 6 to 12 cycles using a sample-barcoded 5' primer and a J-beta primer mix. TCRdb itself ran the 5' RACE reads through MiXCR, one entry per CDR3 protein. The data hold more than 450,000 distinct CDR3 sequences, with 27% observed a single time. This same sample was also part of a study on T cells of mothers and their children.

The rearrangement joins TRBV6-1 to TRBJ2-5; 8 bases are a match to TRBD1. The J call could be wrong; TRBJ2-7 is a better fit for the DNA end. This receptor was taken from a boy aged 2 to 10 in good health. The material sequenced was blood. CDR3 DNA sequence: TGTGCCAGCACAAGGGCGACAGGGGCCGGAGGTGGGACCTACGAGCAGTACTTC. Its translation is CASTRATGAGGGTYEQYF.